Reported below is one T cell receptor beta chain. The target antigen is unknown. TCRalpha and TCRbeta libraries used 5'RACE with constant-segment primers and UMIs. MiXCR, applied by TCRdb to the 5' RACE reads, yields one record per CDR3 protein. This sample yields around 250,000 distinct CDR3 sequences, of which about a sixth are seen a single time; roughly 22% belongs to the top ten. This sample was included in a study of T-cell memory formation after mild COVID-19. General study points: CD4+ contracting clones were found mainly in CM and EM, and CD8+ ones in EMRA. Prior to infection, memory already included some responding clones, suggesting cross-reactive memory joined.

The CDR3 covers 15 residues. V lost 2 bases, J lost 0 bases, and 8 bases lay in between. The specimen was PBMCs or a T cell subset sorted from them (not recorded which). The source is a young man who had mild COVID-19 (a few samples of this study predate the infection). Cell type and time point are not known. This chain connects TRBV12-3 or TRBV12-4 to TRBJ1-5, with D uncertain. CDR3 sequence: CASSLIQNSNQPQHF. Here the CDR3 DNA reads TGTGCCAGCAGTTTAATACAGAATAGCAATCAGCCCCAGCATTTT.